Below, 31 T cell receptor beta chains from the same sample are listed, as sequenced in a study of cytomegalovirus exposure and HLA in healthy donors (dated by TCRdb to the late 2010s). Libraries came from the immunoSEQ multiplex PCR assay. For the multiplex PCR, a mixture combining 60 forward primers for TCR Vbeta segments and 13 reverse primers for TCR Jbeta segments was used. TCRdb re-hosts the immuneACCESS table, in-frame sequences only. Its copies lack some clones; in the studies checked, an unresolved V gene accounts for under half of them, and the cause for the rest is not known. The sample's table lists a count of tens of thousands of clones. 1% to 1.5% of the sample is held by the ten biggest clonotypes. Material: PBMCs. These receptors were obtained from a man aged 30 to 39 in good health and CMV-seronegative.

The rearrangement joins TRBV29-1 to TRBJ1-1, with a weak D call TRBD1 (5 bases). Trimming took 6 bases from V and 5 from J, leaving 16 bases between them. Per the germline V gene, CDR1 is SQVTM and CDR2 is ANQGSEA. This CDR3 spans 13 amino acids. CDR3 bases: TGCAGCGTCGGGGACGGGGGAGGGACTGAAGCTTTCTTT. Protein product: CSVGDGGGTEAFF.

The chain combines TRBV7-2 with TRBJ2-1; tentative D call: TRBD1 (5 bases). Germline CDR1 and CDR2: SGHTA and FQGNSA. The CDR3 consists of 11 residues. V was shortened by 2 bases and J by 9 bases, with 5 bases between the two germline ends. The chain's CDR3 is CASSLRGEQFF. The CDR3 DNA sequence: TGTGCCAGCAGCTTAAGGGGTGAGCAGTTCTTC.

J is TRBJ1-1 and V is TRBV2; 7 nucleotides align to TRBD1. CDR1 and CDR2 from the germline V gene are SNHLY and FYNNEI. This CDR3 has 16 residues. Trimming cost V 6 bases and J 0 bases; bases outside gene matches: 10. CDR3 DNA sequence: TGTGCCAGCAGGCCCCCGGGACAGTTCATGAACACTGAAGCTTTCTTT. Its translation is CASRPPGQFMNTEAFF.

DNA of the CDR3: TGCGCCAGCAGCCTAGAGGCTCACTACGAGCAGTACTTC. The encoded protein is CASSLEAHYEQYF. V is TRBV4-3 and J is TRBJ2-7; D ambiguous. The CDR3 totals 13 residues. Trimming removed 4 bases from V and 3 bases from J, with 10 bases in between. Germline loops: CDR1 LGHNA, CDR2 YSLEER.

Points on this clone: This CDR3 is also generated by other DNA sequences in the sample. This sequence joins TRBV18 and TRBJ2-7; TRBD1 matches at 10 bases. The CDR3 extends over 15 amino acids. V lost 1 base to trimming and J lost 0 bases; unmatched junction nucleotides: 0. Per germline, CDR1 KGHSH and CDR2 LQKENI. The CDR3 nucleotides read TGTGCCAGCTCACCACGGGACAGGGGCTCCTACGAGCAGTACTTC. It translates to CASSPRDRGSYEQYF.

The V gene is TRBV7-8, the J gene TRBJ1-2; a weak D match, TRBD1 (6 bases). CDR1 and CDR2 from the germline V gene are SGHVS and FQNEAQ. The CDR3 loop spans 14 amino acids. Trimming cost V 6 bases and J 4 bases, with 15 bases left between them. CDR3 coding DNA: TGTGCCAGCAGTATAGAAGGACAGTTCTATGGCTACACCTTC. It specifies CASSIEGQFYGYTF.

The chain is built from TRBV6-5 and TRBJ2-7; 8 nucleotides align to TRBD1. Germline assignment: CDR1 MNHEY and CDR2 SVGAGI. The CDR3 runs to 15 residues. Trimming took 6 bases from V and 6 from J; bases not matched to a gene: 13. The DNA of the CDR3 is TGTGCCAGCAGCATTCGTGGACAGGGAATACGCGAGCAGTACTTC. Its protein is CASSIRGQGIREQYF.

V is TRBV6-5 and J is TRBJ1-1, with D hard to call. CDR3 size: 15 residues. CDR1 is MNHEY and CDR2 is SVGAGI in the germline V gene. Trimming pared 6 bases from V and 0 bases from J, leaving 14 bases between. CDR3 DNA: TGTGCCAGCAGCCTAGGAGTTTCCTTGAACACTGAAGCTTTCTTT. It encodes CASSLGVSLNTEAFF.

This chain uses TRBV5-1 with TRBJ2-7; TRBD2 aligns across 7 bases. The length of the CDR3 is 15 residues. The germline CDR1 and CDR2 sequences are SGHRS and YFSETQ. The V and J ends lost 0 bases and 3 bases, in that order; junction bases with no gene match: 6. This CDR3 is CASSLVSSGSYEQYF. CDR3 in DNA: TGCGCCAGCAGCTTGGTTTCTAGCGGAAGCTACGAGCAGTACTTC.

The CDR3 sequence: CASSLDGQGGGYTF. The CDR3 bases are TGCGCCAGCAGCTTGGATGGACAGGGGGGTGGCTACACCTTC. This chain uses TRBV5-1 with TRBJ1-2; 10 nucleotides match TRBD1. This CDR3 contains 14 residues. V shed 0 bases and J 7 bases; nucleotides not matched to a gene: 3. The germline gives CDR1 SGHRS, CDR2 YFSETQ.

The CDR3 nucleotides are TGTGCCAGCTCACCATGGGCCGCCCCTAATGAAAAACTGTTTTTT. It is translated as CASSPWAAPNEKLFF. The chain has TRBV18 and TRBJ1-4; no firm D call. CDR1 KGHSH and CDR2 LQKENI come from the germline V gene. With 2 bases removed from V and 3 bases from J, the gap between germline ends came to 10 bases. The CDR3 extends over 15 amino acids.

The chain recombines TRBV29-1 with TRBJ1-3; TRBD1 matches at 8 bases. The CDR3 contains 13 residues. J was trimmed by 8 bases and V by 5 bases; bases with no gene match: 8. Looked up from germline, CDR1 is SQVTM and CDR2 is ANQGSEA. The DNA of the CDR3 is TGCAGCGTTTGGGGGACAGGCGGTGACACCATATATTTT. This codes for CSVWGTGGDTIYF. Full variable domain (remainder filled in from reference TRBV29-1 and TRBJ1-3): SAVISQKPSRDICQRGTSLTIQCQVDSQVTMMFWYRQQPGQSLTLIATANQGSEATYESGFVIDKFPISRPNLTFSTLTVSNMSPEDSSIYLCSVWGTGGDTIYFGEGSWLTVV.

V is TRBV4-1 and J is TRBJ2-3; D is ambiguous. CDR3 length equals 13 residues. The germline V gene has CDR1 MGHRA and CDR2 YSYEKL. The ends were cut back, 0 bases at V and 9 bases at J, with 10 bases in the middle. CDR3 sequence (DNA): TGCGCCAGCAGCCAAGATAGAGTGGGCACGCAGTATTTT. Its translation: CASSQDRVGTQYF.

The rearrangement uses TRBV19 and TRBJ2-7; 7 bases line up with TRBD2. Germline assignment: CDR1 LNHDA and CDR2 SQIVND (reference sequence). The CDR3 is 16 amino acids. With V trimmed by 2 bases and J by 5 bases, 12 bases remained unmatched. Written as DNA, the CDR3 is TGTGCCAGTAGTATAAGGCTAGCGGCCACCTTCCACGAGCAGTACTTC. This encodes CASSIRLAATFHEQYF. Supplemented by reference TRBV19 and TRBJ2-7, the full variable domain reads DGGITQSPKYLFRKEGQNVTLSCEQNLNHDAMYWYRQDPGQGLRLIYYSQIVNDFQKGDIAEGYSVSREKKESFPLTVTSAQKNPTAFYLCASSIRLAATFHEQYFGPGTRLTVT.

V usage is TRBV29-1 and J usage is TRBJ2-7, with D perhaps TRBD1 (5 bases). The CDR3 has 12 residues. V gave up 3 bases and J gave up 5 bases, with 11 bases separating them. Per germline, CDR1 SQVTM and CDR2 ANQGSEA. In nucleotides, the CDR3 is TGCAGCGTTGACGCAGGGATCGACGAGCAGTACTTC. Its translation is CSVDAGIDEQYF.

The chain employs TRBV29-1 and TRBJ2-5; D might be TRBD2 (7 bases). Germline CDR1 is SQVTM and CDR2 is ANQGSEA. Trimming left V 6 bases short and J 4 bases short, with 18 bases between. CDR3 length equals 14 residues. The CDR3 spells CSVVWRGLGETQYF. CDR3 in DNA: TGCAGCGTCGTGTGGCGGGGGCTGGGAGAGACCCAGTACTTC.

The chain combines TRBV4-1 with TRBJ2-7; D gene uncertain. CDR3 length equals 16 residues. The germline V gene encodes CDR1 MGHRA and CDR2 YSYEKL. V dropped 0 bases and J dropped 0 bases, with 12 bases sitting between them. The CDR3 DNA follows: TGCGCCAGCAGCCAAGAACCCCAACAGAGCTCCTACGAGCAGTACTTC. The encoded protein is CASSQEPQQSSYEQYF.

The gene calls are TRBV10-3 and TRBJ2-3; 12 positions match TRBD2. The CDR3 runs 15 residues. CDR1 is ENHRY and CDR2 is SYGVKD in the germline V gene. Losses at the gene ends were 6 bases for V and 4 bases for J; bases not matched to a gene: 5. The CDR3 region is CAISQTSGSADTQYF. The CDR3 DNA sequence: TGTGCCATCAGCCAGACTAGCGGGAGTGCAGATACGCAGTATTTT.

CDR3 sequence reads: CASTPAEASGSNEQFF. DNA of the CDR3: TGTGCCAGCACACCCGCTGAGGCTAGCGGGAGCAATGAGCAGTTCTTC. The chain combines TRBV7-2 with TRBJ2-1; TRBD2 matches at 10 bases. The CDR3 length is 16 residues. Germline V gives CDR1 SGHTA, CDR2 FQGNSA. The junction had 12 bases not matched to a gene; V was cut back by 7 bases and J by 6 bases.

J is TRBJ2-7 and V is TRBV10-1; 10 bases agree with TRBD1. The germline V gene has CDR1 WNHNN and CDR2 SYGVQD (reference sequence). CDR3 length: 13 residues. Trimming at V came to 6 bases and at J to 11 bases, leaving 10 bases not matched to a gene. This CDR3 is CASSGPGQGKEYF. CDR3 sequence (DNA): TGCGCCAGCAGCGGACCGGGACAGGGGAAGGAGTACTTC.

The chain employs TRBV7-2 and TRBJ2-7; TRBD1 agrees at 9 bases. The CDR3 consists of 14 residues. CDR1 and CDR2 from the germline V gene are SGHTA and FQGNSA. With 4 bases clipped from V and 3 bases from J, the junction kept 4 bases outside the gene matches. For the CDR3, the DNA is TGTGCCAGCAGCTCCGGGACAGGGAACTACGAGCAGTACTTC. Protein: CASSSGTGNYEQYF. Together with reference TRBV7-2 and TRBJ2-7, the CDR3 gives the full variable domain: GAGVSQSPSNKVTEKGKDVELRCDPISGHTALYWYRQSLGQGLEFLIYFQGNSAPDKSGLPSDRFSAERTGGSVSTLTIQRTQQEDSAVYLCASSSGTGNYEQYFGPGTRLTVT.

Here the CDR3 reads CASSLGQGFEQYF. CDR3 sequence (DNA): TGTGCCAGCAGCTTGGGTCAGGGGTTCGAGCAGTACTTC. The rearrangement uses TRBV5-4 and TRBJ2-7; tentative D call: TRBD1 (6 bases). The germline CDR1 and CDR2 sequences are SGHNT and YYREEE (reference sequence). The CDR3 has 13 residues. Trimming shortened V by 0 bases and J by 6 bases, and 10 bases separated the two germline ends.

The chain recombines TRBV30 with TRBJ1-6; 8 positions agree with TRBD1. This CDR3 is built from 15 residues. With V trimmed by 0 bases and J by 6 bases, 4 bases remained unmatched. Germline values: CDR1 GTSNPN, CDR2 SVGIG (reference sequence). Here the CDR3 reads CAWSVWDRPNSPLHF. The CDR3 bases are TGTGCCTGGAGTGTCTGGGACAGGCCTAATTCACCCCTCCACTTT.

The chain carries TRBV13 and TRBJ1-2; D perhaps matches TRBD1 (6 bases). The CDR3 is 12 amino acids. V was cut by 5 bases and J by 6 bases, with 10 bases left in between. Germline lookup yields CDR1 PRHDT and CDR2 FYEKMQ (reference sequence). The CDR3: CASSPQGNGYTF. CDR3 bases: TGTGCCAGCAGCCCACAGGGTAATGGCTACACCTTC.

The gene calls are TRBV7-2 and TRBJ2-2, with a possible D match to TRBD2 (6 bases). The CDR3 totals 16 residues. Trimming took off 7 bases at V and 1 base at J, with 16 bases between the two ends. Per the germline V gene, CDR1 is SGHTA and CDR2 is FQGNSA. Written as DNA, the CDR3 is TGTGCCAGCACTCGAGGGGCGCGGGAGAACACCGGGGAGCTGTTTTTT. Translation gives CASTRGARENTGELFF.

The gene calls are TRBV4-3 and TRBJ1-2, with 10 positions matching TRBD1. Germline CDR1 and CDR2: LGHNA and YSLEER. The CDR3 is 14 amino acids. The trim removed 3 bases at V and 6 bases at J, leaving 4 bases unmatched. The CDR3 region has the DNA TGCGCCAGCAGCCATAGGACAGGGGGAAATGGCTACACCTTC. Translated: CASSHRTGGNGYTF.

V usage is TRBV4-3 and J usage is TRBJ2-6, with 8 bases lining up with TRBD1. The junction had 9 bases not matched to a gene; V was cut back by 3 bases and J by 5 bases. Germline lookup yields CDR1 LGHNA and CDR2 YSLEER. The CDR3 has 17 residues. The CDR3 loop is CASSQISGTGWANVLTF. The DNA for the CDR3 is TGCGCCAGCAGCCAGATATCCGGGACAGGTTGGGCCAACGTCCTGACTTTC.

J is TRBJ2-7 and V is TRBV2; 13 bases line up with TRBD2. Germline V gene lookup returns CDR1 SNHLY and CDR2 FYNNEI. The J segment lost 6 bases and the V segment lost 7 bases, leaving 6 bases of the junction unmatched. This CDR3 has 14 amino acids. The DNA for the CDR3 is TGTGCCAGCATCACCGGGACTAGCGGGACCGAGCAGTACTTC. It translates to CASITGTSGTEQYF.

The chain has TRBV4-1 and TRBJ1-6; D uncertain. There are 17 residues in the CDR3. Germline V CDR1 and CDR2: MGHRA, YSYEKL. The V gene lost 4 bases and the J gene lost 0 bases, with 13 bases spanning the gap. The CDR3 here is CASSPSDGSSYNSPLHF. The CDR3 nucleotides are TGCGCCAGCAGCCCGTCTGACGGGAGCTCCTATAATTCACCCCTCCACTTT.

The chain carries TRBV30 and TRBJ2-5, with unresolved D. Germline V gives CDR1 GTSNPN, CDR2 SVGIG (reference sequence). This CDR3 has 11 amino acids. The V gene lost 4 bases and the J gene lost 3 bases, with 6 bases spanning the gap. The CDR3 DNA sequence: TGTGCCTGGACAACTGAAGAGACCCAGTACTTC. It yields the protein CAWTTEETQYF.

CDR3 coding DNA: TGTGCCAGCAGTTACAGGAGGGTCGTTGGGAATGAGCAGTTCTTC. Translated, it gives CASSYRRVVGNEQFF. This chain uses TRBV6-5 with TRBJ2-1; D is possibly TRBD2 (6 bases). V was trimmed by 2 bases and J by 7 bases, leaving 15 bases between them. The CDR3 has 15 residues. Germline CDR1 MNHEY, CDR2 SVGAGI.